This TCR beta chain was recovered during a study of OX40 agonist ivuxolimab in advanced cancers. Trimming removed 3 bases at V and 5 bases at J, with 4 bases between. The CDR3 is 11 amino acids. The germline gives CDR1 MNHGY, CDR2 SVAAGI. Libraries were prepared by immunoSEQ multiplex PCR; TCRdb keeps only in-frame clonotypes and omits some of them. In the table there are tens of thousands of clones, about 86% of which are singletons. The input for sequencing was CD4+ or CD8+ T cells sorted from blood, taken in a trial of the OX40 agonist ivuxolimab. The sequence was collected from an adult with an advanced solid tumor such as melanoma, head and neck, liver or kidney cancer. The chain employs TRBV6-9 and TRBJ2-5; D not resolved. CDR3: CASSYRETQYF. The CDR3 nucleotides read TGTGCCAGCAGTTACCGTGAGACCCAGTACTTC.